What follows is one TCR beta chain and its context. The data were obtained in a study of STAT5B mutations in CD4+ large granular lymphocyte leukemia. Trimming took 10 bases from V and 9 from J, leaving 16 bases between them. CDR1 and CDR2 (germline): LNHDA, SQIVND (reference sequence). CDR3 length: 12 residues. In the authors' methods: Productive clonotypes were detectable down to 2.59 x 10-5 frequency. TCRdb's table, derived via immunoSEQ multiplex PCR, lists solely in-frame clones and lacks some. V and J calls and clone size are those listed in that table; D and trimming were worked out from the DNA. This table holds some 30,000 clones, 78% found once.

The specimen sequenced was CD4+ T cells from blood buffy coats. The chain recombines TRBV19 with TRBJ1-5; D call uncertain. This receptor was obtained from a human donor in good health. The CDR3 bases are TGTGCCACTTCCGGCGGGTCTCGGCCCCAGCATTTT. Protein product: CATSGGSRPQHF.